These 26 T cell receptor beta chains share one sample of origin, sequenced in a study of T cell responses to AZD1222 COVID-19 vaccine. The repertoire was sequenced with immunoSEQ multiplex PCR; TCRdb's copy has only in-frame clones and lacks some. The table has 100,000 to 150,000 clones, roughly 88% seen once. Sequencing used peripheral blood, obtained 28 days after the second AZD1222 dose. The source is an adult who received the AZD1222 COVID-19 vaccine.

This clone was detected a few times. The gene calls are TRBV5-6 and TRBJ2-7, with 7 bases matching TRBD1. This CDR3 spans 13 amino acids. CDR1 is SGHDT, CDR2 YYEEEE, per germline. J gave up 3 bases and V 2 bases, and 2 bases lay outside the gene matches. This CDR3 is CASSLRDSYEQYF. CDR3 nucleotide sequence: TGTGCCAGCAGCTTACGGGACAGCTACGAGCAGTACTTC.

The chain carries TRBV5-1 and TRBJ1-4; 7 nucleotides align to TRBD1. Germline values: CDR1 SGHRS, CDR2 YFSETQ. This CDR3 has 14 amino acids. V dropped 2 bases and J dropped 6; count of bases not matched to a gene: 4. Written as DNA, the CDR3 is TGCGCCAGCAGCTTCTCCGGGACAGATGAAAAACTGTTTTTT. Encoded protein: CASSFSGTDEKLFF.

This chain connects TRBV2 to TRBJ1-6; D not resolved. V was cut by 3 bases and J by 8 bases, with 2 bases left in between. CDR3 length: 11 amino acids. CDR1 is SNHLY and CDR2 is FYNNEI in the germline V gene. CDR3 coding DNA: TGTGCCAGCAGTGACGATTCACCCCTCCACTTT. Residues: CASSDDSPLHF.

The chain links TRBV24-1 to TRBJ2-5; D not certain. Germline V gene sequence: CDR1 KGHDR, CDR2 SFDVKD. Trimming took off 4 bases at V and 2 bases at J, with 4 bases between the two ends. This CDR3 region has 12 residues. CDR3 residues: CATSDAQETQYF. The CDR3 coding sequence is TGTGCCACCAGTGACGCGCAAGAGACCCAGTACTTC.

The CDR3 coding sequence is TGTGCCAGTACTCGAGGGGGCCACAATCAGCCCCAGCATTTT. Amino acids: CASTRGGHNQPQHF. This sequence joins TRBV19 and TRBJ1-5, with 7 nucleotides matching TRBD1. There are 14 residues in the CDR3. V was clipped by 7 bases and J by 3 bases; unmatched bases: 6. The germline gives CDR1 LNHDA, CDR2 SQIVND (reference sequence).

The rearrangement joins TRBV2 to TRBJ2-6; D gene ambiguous. V shed 7 bases and J shed 0 bases, with 4 bases lying between them. CDR1 and CDR2 from the germline V gene are SNHLY and FYNNEI. The CDR3 is 13 residues long. The CDR3 nucleotides read TGTGCCAGCAACCCCTCTGGGGCCAACGTCCTGACTTTC. This translates into CASNPSGANVLTF.

V usage is TRBV24-1 and J usage is TRBJ2-3, with a weak D call TRBD2 (5 bases). From germline, CDR1 is KGHDR and CDR2 SFDVKD. V lost 5 bases and J lost 8, with 13 bases in between. The CDR3 is made up of 13 amino acids. Written as DNA, the CDR3 is TGTGCCACCAGTGTAAACCAGGCGGGTACGCAGTATTTT. Residues: CATSVNQAGTQYF.

This chain connects TRBV5-5 to TRBJ1-2; D is uncertain. The length of the CDR3 is 17 residues. CDR1 is SGHKS, CDR2 YYEKEE, per germline (reference sequence). The V gene lost 0 bases and the J gene lost 3 bases, with 18 bases spanning the gap. CDR3 sequence (DNA): TGTGCCAGCAGCTTGGGGGCGGGGTCGAGGGTGGACTATGGCTACACCTTC. Protein: CASSLGAGSRVDYGYTF.

This clone has just a few counts. The V gene is TRBV6-4, the J gene TRBJ1-1; the match to TRBD1 covers 7 bases. CDR1 and CDR2 from the germline V gene are MRHNA and SNTAGT. V shed 5 bases, J shed 5 bases, and the junction held 5 bases outside the gene matches. The CDR3 consists of 13 residues. The CDR3 nucleotides are TGTGCCAGCAGTAGACAGGGCGGGACTGAAGCTTTCTTT. Amino acid sequence: CASSRQGGTEAFF.

The V call is TRBV7-9, the J call TRBJ1-1; no reliable D call. The germline V gene has CDR1 SEHNR and CDR2 FQNEAQ (reference sequence). CDR3 length equals 15 residues. The V gene lost 1 base and the J gene lost 1 base, with 10 bases spanning the gap. CDR3 sequence: CASSLGAATNTEAFF. CDR3 in DNA: TGTGCCAGCAGCTTAGGAGCAGCTACGAACACTGAAGCTTTCTTT.

J is TRBJ2-4 and V is TRBV28; tentatively, D is TRBD1 or TRBD2 (7 bases each). The germline gives CDR1 MDHEN, CDR2 SYDVKM. V was shortened by 8 bases and J by 2 bases, with 19 bases between the two germline ends. The CDR3 loop spans 16 amino acids. The CDR3 loop is CASYNPRGGTKNIQYF. The CDR3 DNA reads TGTGCCAGCTATAACCCCAGGGGGGGTACCAAAAACATTCAGTACTTC.

The gene calls are TRBV5-1 and TRBJ2-1; the D gene is possibly TRBD2 (6 bases). Germline V lookup: CDR1 SGHRS, CDR2 YFSETQ. The CDR3 covers 20 residues. Trimming took 2 bases from V and 0 from J, leaving 24 bases between them. The CDR3 reads CASSFVGLGVGGGSYNEQFF. The DNA of the CDR3 is TGCGCCAGCAGCTTTGTCGGACTGGGAGTTGGGGGAGGCTCCTACAATGAGCAGTTCTTC. The entire variable domain, with the rest obtained from reference TRBV5-1 and TRBJ2-1, is as follows: KAGVTQTPRYLIKTRGQQVTLSCSPISGHRSVSWYQQTPGQGLQFLFEYFSETQRNKGNFPGRFSGRQFSNSRSEMNVSTLELGDSALYLCASSFVGLGVGGGSYNEQFFGPGTRLTVL.

This sequence joins TRBV9 and TRBJ2-5; possible D gene TRBD2, 6 bases. The CDR3 is made up of 17 amino acids. V was clipped by 1 base and J by 2 bases, with 18 bases between them. Germline-derived CDR1 and CDR2 are SGDLS and YYNGEE. The CDR3: CASSVNGVGGRQETQYF. The CDR3 bases are TGTGCCAGCAGCGTAAATGGCGTTGGGGGGAGGCAAGAGACCCAGTACTTC. Using reference TRBV9 and TRBJ2-5 for the parts outside the CDR3, the full variable domain is DSGVTQTPKHLITATGQRVTLRCSPRSGDLSVYWYQQSLDQGLQFLIQYYNGEERAKGNILERFSAQQFPDLHSELNLSSLELGDSALYFCASSVNGVGGRQETQYFGPGTRLLVL.

This sequence joins TRBV6-5 and TRBJ2-1; 7 nucleotides match TRBD1. Trimming took 6 bases from V and 2 from J; bases not matched to a gene: 7. The CDR3 loop spans 15 amino acids. Germline CDR1 MNHEY, CDR2 SVGAGI. CDR3 residues: CASRARDRTYNEQFF. DNA for the CDR3: TGTGCCAGCAGAGCAAGGGACAGAACCTACAATGAGCAGTTCTTC.

This chain uses TRBV5-1 with TRBJ2-3; 8 bases map to TRBD2. Per germline, CDR1 SGHRS and CDR2 YFSETQ. This CDR3 region has 18 residues. J gave up 0 bases and V 4 bases, and 13 bases lay outside the gene matches. CDR3 DNA sequence: TGCGCCAGCAGCCTTACTAGCGGCGACCTCTATAGCACAGATACGCAGTATTTT. This sequence encodes CASSLTSGDLYSTDTQYF.

This chain links TRBV11-1 with TRBJ1-1, with D possibly being TRBD1 (6 bases). With 3 bases removed from V and 5 bases from J, the gap between germline ends came to 19 bases. Germline V lookup: CDR1 SGHAT, CDR2 FQDESV (reference sequence). CDR3 length: 16 residues. The CDR3 spells CASSFHREVPRTEAFF. The CDR3 nucleotides are TGTGCCAGCAGCTTTCACAGGGAAGTCCCCAGGACTGAAGCTTTCTTT.

This sequence joins TRBV25-1 and TRBJ1-2; D is unresolved. The CDR3 is 13 residues long. V was cut by 3 bases and J by 11 bases, with 16 bases left in between. The germline V gene has CDR1 MGHDK and CDR2 SYGVNS. CDR3 region: CASSESPQWSYTF. CDR3 nucleotide sequence: TGTGCCAGCAGTGAGTCCCCTCAGTGGTCGTACACCTTC.

V usage is TRBV7-9 and J usage is TRBJ1-2, with D tentatively TRBD1 (5 bases). This CDR3 contains 15 residues. V dropped 1 base and J dropped 8 bases, with 17 bases sitting between them. Looked up from germline, CDR1 is SEHNR and CDR2 is FQNEAQ (reference sequence). The CDR3 sequence: CASSLGDSSSSGYTF. The DNA for the CDR3 is TGTGCCAGCAGCTTAGGGGACTCTTCTTCAAGCGGCTACACCTTC.

The chain joins TRBV10-3 to TRBJ1-2, with D perhaps TRBD1 (5 bases). V shed 0 bases and J shed 4 bases, with 15 bases lying between them. Germline V lookup: CDR1 ENHRY, CDR2 SYGVKD. The CDR3 runs to 16 residues. CDR3 sequence reads: CAISESTTEPLYGYTF. As DNA, the CDR3 is TGTGCCATCAGTGAGTCGACGACAGAGCCCCTCTATGGCTACACCTTC.

The chain is built from TRBV24-1 and TRBJ2-4; D perhaps matches TRBD1 (5 bases). The germline CDR1 and CDR2 sequences are KGHDR and SFDVKD. Trimming cost V 3 bases and J 8 bases, with 10 bases left between them. This CDR3 is 13 amino acids long. For the CDR3, the DNA is TGTGCCACCAGTGATGCTAGGGGTGACATTCAGTACTTC. Residues: CATSDARGDIQYF.

The rearrangement links TRBV19 to TRBJ1-4; 9 bases match TRBD1. This CDR3 has 19 residues. Trimming removed 6 bases from V and 0 bases from J; junction bases left unmatched: 14. The germline CDR1 and CDR2 sequences are LNHDA and SQIVND (reference sequence). The CDR3 nucleotides are TGTGCCAGTAGCCAACAAGGGACAGGGCGACCCGCAACTAATGAAAAACTGTTTTTT. Translation: CASSQQGTGRPATNEKLFF.

V usage is TRBV28 and J usage is TRBJ1-3; D gene ambiguous. V was shortened by 6 bases and J by 4 bases, with 4 bases between the two germline ends. CDR1 and CDR2 (germline): MDHEN, SYDVKM. The CDR3 has 11 residues. CDR3 in DNA: TGTGCCAGCAGGAGAGGAAACACCATATATTTT. Translation gives CASRRGNTIYF.

The J gene is TRBJ1-5, the V gene TRBV7-2; the D is unclear. The CDR3 sequence is 15 residues long. Trimming took off 3 bases at V and 3 bases at J, with 12 bases between the two ends. Per the germline V gene, CDR1 is SGHTA and CDR2 is FQGNSA. The CDR3 bases are TGTGCCAGCAGCTTGTACGGGGTCTTCAATCAGCCCCAGCATTTT. This codes for CASSLYGVFNQPQHF.

The chain employs TRBV7-8 and TRBJ2-1; D possibly corresponds to TRBD1 (7 bases). V was pared by 2 bases and J by 9 bases, with 20 bases between. From germline, CDR1 is SGHVS and CDR2 FQNEAQ. The CDR3 runs to 16 residues. The CDR3 loop reads CASSLLSQGGPREQFF. In nucleotides, the CDR3 is TGTGCCAGCAGCTTACTGTCCCAGGGGGGCCCACGTGAGCAGTTCTTC. Using reference TRBV7-8 and TRBJ2-1 for the parts outside the CDR3, the full variable domain is GAGVSQSPRYKVAKRGQDVALRCDPISGHVSLFWYQQALGQGPEFLTYFQNEAQLDKSGLPSDRFFAERPEGSVSTLKIQRTQQEDSAVYLCASSLLSQGGPREQFFGPGTRLTVL.

This clone was seen more than once but under ten times. This chain joins TRBV10-3 and TRBJ2-1; D might be TRBD1 (5 bases). The germline gives CDR1 ENHRY, CDR2 SYGVKD. V lost 3 bases and J 1 base, leaving 13 bases between the germline ends. The CDR3 sequence is 16 residues long. Written as DNA, the CDR3 is TGTGCCATCAGTGATCGGGCAGGGCAGTCCTACAATGAGCAGTTCTTC. Translating gives CAISDRAGQSYNEQFF.

The rearrangement joins TRBV28 to TRBJ1-2, with TRBD1 as a possible D gene (5 bases). CDR1 MDHEN and CDR2 SYDVKM come from the germline V gene. The V gene lost 7 bases and the J gene lost 2 bases, with 11 bases spanning the gap. This CDR3 spans 13 amino acids. CDR3: CASIGDGNYGYTF. The CDR3 bases are TGTGCCAGCATTGGGGACGGGAACTATGGCTACACCTTC.